This T cell receptor (beta chain) is drawn from a study of blood T cell repertoires in COVID-19. Study-wide context: The United States, Italy and Spain supplied acute and convalescent COVID-19 samples. The cDNA or gDNA used as material had been derived from T cells, B-cell-depleted T cells, or PBMCs.

J gave up 2 bases and V 6 bases, and 1 base lay outside the gene matches. Germline CDR1 reads MNHEY; CDR2 reads SMNVEV (reference sequence). This CDR3 has 13 amino acids. A few counts support this clone. Recovered status applied to Cohort 3 donors who had two consecutive negative PCRs. It also applied to those with clearance or with symptom resolution. Original handling: The authors estimated nucleated cell counts from reference gene primer amplification. Produced via immunoSEQ multiplex PCR; TCRdb's table is partial and in-frame only. V, J and clone size were drawn from that table, and D and trimming were deduced from the DNA. The sample carries fewer than 400,000 clones, 85% to 90% recorded once.

The chain employs TRBV27 and TRBJ1-3, with TRBD1 matching 7 bases. The sequenced material came from PBMCs or T cells enriched from blood (not recorded which). This TCR was recovered from a woman aged 45-65 years who had recovered from COVID-19. The CDR3 DNA is TGTGCCAGCAGAGGGACAGCTGGAAACACCATATATTTT. Translated: CASRGTAGNTIYF.